The present entry profiles one T cell receptor (beta chain) with its context. Roughly 0.45 to 1 ug RNA was reverse transcribed with random hexamers. Multiplex immunoSEQ PCR targeted 54 Vbeta and 13 Jbeta TCR beta segments. TCRdb redid the calling of the immunoSEQ multiplex PCR reads with MiXCR, one entry per CDR3 protein. This table has 180,000 or so distinct CDR3 sequences, just under 95% appearing once. The data belong to a study of CD8 T cells in Susac syndrome. Germline V gives CDR1 LGHDT, CDR2 YNNKEL (reference sequence). The CDR3 is made up of 12 amino acids. Trimming took 3 bases from V and 0 from J, leaving 3 bases between them. The T cells that were sequenced for TCR beta were CD8+ and CD4+ cells from blood.

This chain links TRBV3-1 with TRBJ2-7; D not certain. The sample taken for sequencing was CD4+ T cells from PBMCs. This TCR was recovered from a human donor in good health. CDR3 DNA sequence: TGTGCCAGCAGCCATCTCTCCTACGAGCAGTACTTC. This sequence encodes CASSHLSYEQYF.